These 30 T cell receptor beta chains share one sample of origin, sequenced in a study of blood T cells in healthy people across ages. Combining a sample-barcoded 5' primer with a J-beta primer mix, a second PCR ran for roughly 7 to 12 cycles. In TCRdb, the 5' RACE reads were re-called with MiXCR into one record per CDR3 protein. The repertoire has roughly 1,700,000 distinct CDR3 sequences, roughly 28% of them found once; the top ten carry 6.5% to 8.5%. What was sequenced was blood. Source of these receptors: a woman aged 25 to 39 in good health.

The chain couples TRBV5-5 to TRBJ1-5, with 8 bases identical to TRBD1. Germline V gene data show CDR1 as SGHKS and CDR2 as YYEKEE (reference sequence). CDR3 length: 14 residues. Germline trimming cut 5 bases from V and 7 bases from J; bases unmatched to any gene: 8. CDR3 region: CASSDGQGRQPQHF. The CDR3 coding sequence is TGTGCCAGCAGTGACGGACAGGGAAGACAGCCCCAGCATTTT.

This clonotype came up many times. The chain carries TRBV6-5 and TRBJ1-6; D is ambiguous. CDR1 and CDR2 from the germline V gene are MNHEY and SVGAGI. The CDR3 totals 12 residues. The V end was cut by 2 bases, the J end by 11 bases, with 7 bases between. CDR3 sequence (DNA): TGTGCCAGCAGTTACCCGAATGCACCCCTCCACTTT. This sequence encodes CASSYPNAPLHF.

This clonotype occurred a few times. J is TRBJ2-5 and V is TRBV29-1; D may match TRBD1 or TRBD2 (6 bases each). V was shortened by 2 bases and J by 1 base, with 26 bases between the two germline ends. Germline assignment: CDR1 SQVTM and CDR2 ANQGSEA. The CDR3 extends over 19 amino acids. CDR3 sequence: CSVEKTTGFLGGGQETQYF. Written as DNA, the CDR3 is TGCAGCGTTGAAAAAACCACCGGCTTCCTAGGAGGGGGCCAAGAGACCCAGTACTTC.

This clonotype was observed a handful of times. The rearrangement joins TRBV15 to TRBJ2-7, with 9 bases matching TRBD1. CDR3 length: 17 amino acids. Germline CDR1 reads LNHNV; CDR2 reads YYDKDF (reference sequence). J lost 5 bases, V lost 0 bases, and 11 bases had no gene match. CDR3 in DNA: TGTGCCACCAGCAGAGAATACCTGGGACAGGGTTACCACGAGCAGTACTTC. Encoded protein: CATSREYLGQGYHEQYF. The variable domain in full, with the rest retrieved from reference TRBV15 and TRBJ2-7, is DAMVIQNPRYQVTQFGKPVTLSCSQTLNHNVMYWYQQKSSQAPKLLFHYYDKDFNNEADTPDNFQSRRPNTSFCFLDIRSPGLGDTAMYLCATSREYLGQGYHEQYFGPGTRLTVT.

In its sample, this clonotype was seen a few times. V and J are TRBV7-2 and TRBJ2-7; 7 bases match TRBD1. V lost 5 bases to trimming and J lost 8 bases; unmatched junction nucleotides: 9. CDR1 is SGHTA, CDR2 FQGNSA, per germline. CDR3 length equals 13 residues. CDR3 coding DNA: TGTGCCAGCAGCCTAGACCGACAGGGCCAGCAGTACTTC. It yields the protein CASSLDRQGQQYF.

This clonotype came up many times. This chain uses TRBV10-3 with TRBJ2-7; D not resolved. Germline CDR1 and CDR2: ENHRY and SYGVKD. With 4 bases removed from V and 2 bases from J, the gap between germline ends came to 15 bases. The CDR3 has 15 residues. The CDR3 loop reads CAISGGKGHPYEQYF. In DNA form, the CDR3 reads TGTGCCATCAGTGGCGGCAAGGGCCATCCCTACGAGCAGTACTTC.

The chain combines TRBV7-2 with TRBJ2-4; 7 bases agree with TRBD2. The ends lost 0 bases at V and 4 bases at J; junction bases unmatched: 3. This CDR3 is 15 amino acids long. The V gene's germline CDR1 is SGHTA and CDR2 FQGNSA. The chain's CDR3 is CASSLALAEKNIQYF. Written as DNA, the CDR3 is TGTGCCAGCAGCTTAGCGCTAGCGGAGAAAAACATTCAGTACTTC.

This clonotype came up a few times. The junction does not match germline at one end; this may be a read error. The genes are TRBV7-2 and TRBJ2-1; no reliable D call. CDR1 and CDR2 from the germline V gene are SGHTA and FQGNSA. CDR3 length: 14 residues. The CDR3 region is CAGSLARPSNEQFF. The CDR3 DNA reads as TGTGCCGGCAGCTTAGCCCGACCATCGAATGAGCAGTTCTTC.

The V gene is TRBV28, the J gene TRBJ2-6; D remains unclear. This CDR3 region has 16 residues. Trimming pared 3 bases from V and 2 bases from J, leaving 11 bases between. Germline CDR1 is MDHEN and CDR2 is SYDVKM. CDR3 loop: CASSFRQSTGANVLTF. The CDR3 DNA reads as TGTGCCAGCAGTTTTCGGCAGTCTACTGGGGCCAACGTCCTGACTTTC.

V gene TRBV3-1 combines with J gene TRBJ2-7, with D maybe TRBD2 (6 bases). Trimming removed 1 base at V and 3 bases at J, with 13 bases between. Germline V lookup: CDR1 LGHDT, CDR2 YNNKEL (reference sequence). The CDR3 has 15 residues. The CDR3 DNA follows: TGTGCCAGCAGCCAAGTAGCACTAGCCAACTACGAGCAGTACTTC. Its translation: CASSQVALANYEQYF.

The V and J genes are TRBV7-2 and TRBJ2-2, with TRBD2 identical over 9 bases. Trimming removed 1 base from V and 8 bases from J; junction bases left unmatched: 8. This CDR3 region has 16 residues. The germline V gene has CDR1 SGHTA and CDR2 FQGNSA. The CDR3 DNA reads as TGTGCCAGCAGCTTAGATCCAGCGGGAGGCGTAGGGGAGCTGTTTTTT. Amino acids: CASSLDPAGGVGELFF.

This clonotype was recorded at least ten times. J is TRBJ2-1 and V is TRBV24-1; possible D gene TRBD1, 5 bases. The CDR3 loop spans 15 amino acids. In germline, CDR1 is KGHDR, CDR2 SFDVKD. V dropped 5 bases and J dropped 0 bases, with 10 bases sitting between them. CDR3 nucleotides: TGTGCCACCAGTGCAGGACACCTCTCCTACAATGAGCAGTTCTTC. This encodes CATSAGHLSYNEQFF.

This clonotype appeared many times. This rearrangement joins TRBV6-1 to TRBJ2-7; tentative D call: TRBD2 (7 bases). Germline values: CDR1 MNHNS, CDR2 SASEGT. The CDR3 is made up of 18 amino acids. V lost 0 bases to trimming and J lost 4 bases, with 22 bases between them. The CDR3 region has the DNA TGTGCCAGCAGTGAAGCCACGGGGGCCTCCGCGGGGGTATACGAGCAGTACTTC. This translates into CASSEATGASAGVYEQYF.

Of note for this clonotype: Germline and junction disagree at one end, which may indicate a read error. This rearrangement joins TRBV27 to TRBJ2-3; TRBD2 matches 8 bases. This CDR3 is 14 amino acids long. Germline assignment: CDR1 MNHEY and CDR2 SMNVEV (reference sequence). The CDR3 coding sequence is TGTGCCGGCAGCGGGGGCGTGGGCACAGATACGCAGTATTTT. Encoded protein: CAGSGGVGTDTQYF.

This clonotype was observed a few times. The chain employs TRBV5-1 and TRBJ2-3; TRBD2 agrees at 11 bases. Germline trimming cut 4 bases from V and 6 bases from J; bases unmatched to any gene: 13. CDR1 is SGHRS, CDR2 YFSETQ, per germline. The CDR3 is 17 residues long. The CDR3 is CASSASSGGPGADTQYF. DNA for the CDR3: TGCGCCAGCAGCGCATCTAGCGGGGGGCCCGGTGCCGATACGCAGTATTTT.

The genes are TRBV15 and TRBJ2-3; perhaps TRBD2 as D (6 bases). Trimming took 5 bases from V and 7 from J, leaving 10 bases between them. Germline lookup yields CDR1 LNHNV and CDR2 YYDKDF (reference sequence). The CDR3 runs 12 residues. The CDR3 bases are TGTGCCACCAGCCAGGGACTTAATACGCAGTATTTT. It encodes CATSQGLNTQYF.

There are a few counts of this clonotype. The chain uses TRBV6-1 and TRBJ2-3; 9 bases map to TRBD2. V shed 0 bases and J 5 bases; nucleotides not matched to a gene: 9. This CDR3 has 17 amino acids. Germline V gene data show CDR1 as MNHNS and CDR2 as SASEGT. The CDR3 nucleotides read TGTGCCAGCAGTGAAGCGCCCCGCGGGGGGGCAGGAGATACGCAGTATTTT. This sequence encodes CASSEAPRGGAGDTQYF.

This chain links TRBV28 with TRBJ1-2, with 9 nucleotides matching TRBD1. This CDR3 has 14 amino acids. Looked up from germline, CDR1 is MDHEN and CDR2 is SYDVKM. V dropped 8 bases and J dropped 8; count of bases not matched to a gene: 12. CDR3 coding DNA: TGTGCCAGCTGCCTGTGGGGACAGGGCTGGGGCTACACCTTC. Translating it yields CASCLWGQGWGYTF.

This clonotype showed up just a few times. The V gene is TRBV6-6, the J gene TRBJ1-4; maybe TRBD1 (6 bases). Germline values: CDR1 MNHNY, CDR2 SVGAGI (reference sequence). V gave up 6 bases and J gave up 10 bases, with 24 bases separating them. This CDR3 has 16 amino acids. In DNA form, the CDR3 reads TGTGCCAGCAGCTCTGGACAGCGTAGACCTATGGGAAAACTGTTTTTT. It yields the protein CASSSGQRRPMGKLFF.

About this clonotype itself: The CDR3 does not end in the conserved phenylalanine or tryptophan, so this is likely a read error. The rearrangement links TRBV6-6 to TRBJ2-4; D call uncertain. The CDR3 consists of 15 residues. Deletions cut 0 bases from V and 0 bases from J, with 6 bases between. CDR1 MNHNY and CDR2 SVGAGI come from the germline V gene (reference sequence). The CDR3 DNA reads TGTGCCAGCAGTTACTCCAGAGCAGCCAAAAACATTCAGTACGTC. Translated: CASSYSRAAKNIQYV.

This clonotype was counted a few times. V is TRBV7-9 and J is TRBJ2-4; D is ambiguous. This CDR3 comprises 15 residues. The V and J ends lost 1 base and 0 bases respectively, with 7 bases between them. The germline CDR1 and CDR2 sequences are SEHNR and FQNEAQ (reference sequence). The CDR3 loop reads CASSLEQLAKNIQYF. DNA for the CDR3: TGTGCCAGCAGCTTAGAGCAGCTAGCCAAAAACATTCAGTACTTC.

In this sample, this clonotype turned up a few times. The V call is TRBV20-1, the J call TRBJ2-1, with D unclear. The CDR3 is 15 amino acids. Germline lookup yields CDR1 DFQATT and CDR2 SNEGSKA (reference sequence). The ends were cut back, 3 bases at V and 0 bases at J, with 12 bases in the middle. The CDR3 nucleotides read TGCAGTGCTAGTAGAACTGGCAGCTCCTACAATGAGCAGTTCTTC. It is translated as CSASRTGSSYNEQFF.

This clonotype has only a few counts. The genes are TRBV6-6 and TRBJ2-2; D is possibly TRBD2 (7 bases). Germline V gives CDR1 MNHNY, CDR2 SVGAGI (reference sequence). The V end lost 6 bases, the J end lost 0 bases, and 11 bases lay between the germline ends. The CDR3 is 15 residues long. CDR3 bases: TGTGCCAGCAGAGGGGGGGGGGCGAACACCGGGGAGCTGTTTTTT. This codes for CASRGGGANTGELFF.

V is TRBV4-1 and J is TRBJ1-5; D unclear. Trimming took 0 bases from V and 3 from J, leaving 9 bases between them. This CDR3 has 15 residues. The germline V gene encodes CDR1 MGHRA and CDR2 YSYEKL. For the CDR3, the DNA is TGCGCCAGCAGCCAAGAGGAACGCAACAATCAGCCCCAGCATTTT. Its translation is CASSQEERNNQPQHF.

Worth noting for this clonotype: The junction shows a germline mismatch at one end, possibly a read error. The chain links TRBV20-1 to TRBJ2-5; 9 bases map to TRBD2. The CDR3 length is 17 residues. Germline assignment: CDR1 DFQATT and CDR2 SNEGSKA (reference sequence). The DNA for the CDR3 is TGCAGTGCTAGAGTTACCCCGGGACTAGCAAGGGGAGAGGCCCAGTACTTC. Amino acid sequence: CSARVTPGLARGEAQYF.

This clonotype was observed a handful of times. V gene TRBV6-5 combines with J gene TRBJ2-1, with TRBD2 matching 12 bases. This CDR3 comprises 16 residues. Germline loops: CDR1 MNHEY, CDR2 SVGAGI. The junction had 10 bases not matched to a gene; V was cut back by 6 bases and J by 7 bases. CDR3 residues: CASSPTSGRRENEQFF. Here the CDR3 DNA reads TGTGCCAGCAGCCCTACTAGCGGGAGGAGGGAAAATGAGCAGTTCTTC.

The sample holds a few counts of this clonotype. The J gene is TRBJ1-1, the V gene TRBV4-1, with TRBD1 matching 7 bases. The germline gives CDR1 MGHRA, CDR2 YSYEKL. With 0 bases clipped from V and 4 bases from J, the junction kept 5 bases outside the gene matches. The CDR3 contains 15 residues. The CDR3 is CASSQERQGSTEAFF. As DNA, the CDR3 is TGCGCCAGCAGCCAAGAGCGACAGGGAAGCACTGAAGCTTTCTTT.

This chain connects TRBV19 to TRBJ1-1; D is unclear. The CDR3 runs to 14 residues. CDR1 and CDR2 (germline): LNHDA, SQIVND (reference sequence). V gave up 1 base and J gave up 1 base, with 7 bases separating them. CDR3 region: CASSIGRSNTEAFF. DNA for the CDR3: TGTGCCAGTAGTATAGGGAGGTCGAACACTGAAGCTTTCTTT.

The V and J genes are TRBV9 and TRBJ2-7; 9 positions match TRBD1. The J segment lost 2 bases and the V segment lost 4 bases, leaving 10 bases of the junction unmatched. The CDR3 covers 16 residues. In germline, CDR1 is SGDLS, CDR2 YYNGEE. The CDR3 here is CASSSPSGTGTYEQYF. CDR3 bases: TGTGCCAGCAGCTCACCGTCGGGGACAGGGACCTACGAGCAGTACTTC. Supplemented by reference TRBV9 and TRBJ2-7, the full variable domain reads DSGVTQTPKHLITATGQRVTLRCSPRSGDLSVYWYQQSLDQGLQFLIQYYNGEERAKGNILERFSAQQFPDLHSELNLSSLELGDSALYFCASSSPSGTGTYEQYFGPGTRLTVT.

The chain combines TRBV5-1 with TRBJ1-1; possibly TRBD1 for D (5 bases). This CDR3 region has 14 residues. Trimming cost V 5 bases and J 7 bases, with 18 bases left between them. Germline CDR1 and CDR2: SGHRS and YFSETQ. The CDR3 sequence: CASRAPESQGEAFF. CDR3 nucleotide sequence: TGCGCCAGCAGGGCTCCTGAGTCCCAGGGTGAAGCTTTCTTT. Looking up the rest from reference TRBV5-1 and TRBJ1-1 gives the full variable domain: KAGVTQTPRYLIKTRGQQVTLSCSPISGHRSVSWYQQTPGQGLQFLFEYFSETQRNKGNFPGRFSGRQFSNSRSEMNVSTLELGDSALYLCASRAPESQGEAFFGQGTRLTVV.